This TCR beta chain is drawn from a study of cytomegalovirus exposure and HLA in healthy donors. Study overall: Across some 400 genotyped donors, approximately 80% landed in the Caucasian-associated ancestry cluster.

Whole-study results and caveats: Certain indistinguishable V segments, among them TRBV6-2 and TRBV6-3, were excluded.

J was trimmed by 1 base and V by 0 bases; bases with no gene match: 0. The CDR3 has 15 amino acids. Germline CDR1 and CDR2: SGHRS and YFSETQ. PCR amplification relied on 60 Vbeta primers (plus 13 Jbeta primers). The method was immunoSEQ multiplex PCR; TCRdb's version includes in-frame clones alone and lacks a portion of them. This sample has 250,000 to 350,000 clones; under 80% occur once, and the top ten carry 2% to 2.5%. Concerning this clone: What it binds is not known.

The V gene is TRBV5-1, the J gene TRBJ2-2; 7 nucleotides align to TRBD1. Sequences were obtained from PBMCs. The receptor comes from a female donor in good health and CMV-seronegative. CDR3 DNA: TGCGCCAGCAGCTTGGGACAGGGGAACACCGGGGAGCTGTTTTTT. Protein sequence: CASSLGQGNTGELFF.